These 18 T cell receptor beta chains came from one sample sequenced in a study of identical twins. TCRdb reprocessed the 5' RACE reads with MiXCR, giving one entry per CDR3 protein. This sample yields about 900,000 distinct CDR3 sequences, of which more than 9% are seen a single time; around 1.5% belongs to the top ten. The sample also formed part of further work on yellow fever vaccine responses in identical twins.

Sequencing was done on a sample of PBMCs. These receptors originate from a woman younger than 30 in good health.

This chain uses TRBV3-1 with TRBJ2-3; maybe TRBD2 (6 bases). The CDR3 spans 14 residues. The V gene lost 4 bases and the J gene lost 5 bases, with 13 bases spanning the gap. The germline gives CDR1 LGHDT, CDR2 YNNKEL (reference sequence). CDR3 DNA: TGTGCCAGCAGCCCGGCGGGGAAGGAAGATACGCAGTATTTT. This sequence encodes CASSPAGKEDTQYF.

V is TRBV4-1 and J is TRBJ2-2; a weak D match, TRBD2 (6 bases). The germline gives CDR1 MGHRA, CDR2 YSYEKL. The V gene lost 1 base and the J gene lost 3 bases, with 9 bases spanning the gap. The CDR3 length is 15 residues. The CDR3 is CASSQATSDTGELFF. The CDR3 bases are TGCGCCAGCAGCCAAGCGACTAGTGACACCGGGGAGCTGTTTTTT.

This clonotype has ten or more counts. This chain joins TRBV5-1 and TRBJ2-3; 11 bases match TRBD2. With V trimmed by 4 bases and J by 5 bases, 12 bases remained unmatched. Per the germline V gene, CDR1 is SGHRS and CDR2 is YFSETQ. This CDR3 contains 17 residues. CDR3 in DNA: TGCGCCAGCAGCCTAAATATAGCGGGAGGGCCTGGAGATACGCAGTATTTT. This sequence encodes CASSLNIAGGPGDTQYF.

This clonotype turned up a few times. CDR3 residues: CAIRQDRGNTGELFF. CDR3 nucleotide sequence: TGTGCCATCAGACAAGACAGGGGGAACACCGGGGAGCTGTTTTTT. The V gene is TRBV10-3, the J gene TRBJ2-2, with 8 positions matching TRBD1. The germline CDR1 and CDR2 sequences are ENHRY and SYGVKD. The CDR3 spans 15 residues. After removal of 6 bases from V and 1 base from J, the junction contained 4 bases not matched to a gene.

This clonotype was seen only a few times. This chain connects TRBV4-1 to TRBJ1-5; D remains unclear. This CDR3 contains 15 residues. Trimming stripped 0 bases from V and 6 bases from J, with 12 bases between. Germline values: CDR1 MGHRA, CDR2 YSYEKL. The CDR3 sequence is CASSQDPNSGQPQHF. Here the CDR3 DNA reads TGCGCCAGCAGCCAAGACCCCAACAGCGGTCAGCCCCAGCATTTT.

This clonotype was counted ten times or more. The rearrangement joins TRBV10-1 to TRBJ2-3; D not resolved. This CDR3 spans 14 amino acids. Germline CDR1 reads WNHNN; CDR2 reads SYGVQD (reference sequence). V was cut by 6 bases and J by 0 bases, with 10 bases left in between. This CDR3 is CASSLEESTDTQYF. CDR3 DNA: TGCGCCAGCAGCCTCGAGGAAAGCACAGATACGCAGTATTTT.

The rearrangement links TRBV20-1 to TRBJ2-1, with D tentatively TRBD2 (6 bases). V dropped 4 bases and J dropped 0 bases, with 22 bases sitting between them. CDR3 length: 18 amino acids. The germline CDR1 and CDR2 sequences are DFQATT and SNEGSKA (reference sequence). CDR3 sequence reads: CSAIIGGSFYSSYNEQFF. The CDR3 DNA reads TGCAGTGCTATAATTGGGGGGAGCTTCTATAGCTCCTACAATGAGCAGTTCTTC.

There are many counts of this clonotype. V usage is TRBV29-1 and J usage is TRBJ2-2; 11 nucleotides align to TRBD1. The germline CDR1 and CDR2 sequences are SQVTM and ANQGSEA. V gave up 0 bases and J gave up 0 bases; unmatched junction bases: 3. This CDR3 contains 17 residues. The CDR3, as DNA: TGCAGCGTTGAAGATCGGGGACAGGGGGCGAACACCGGGGAGCTGTTTTTT. Protein sequence: CSVEDRGQGANTGELFF.

CDR3: CASSQVQGPDQPQHF. CDR3 in DNA: TGCGCCAGCAGCCAAGTTCAGGGCCCAGATCAGCCCCAGCATTTT. This sequence joins TRBV4-1 and TRBJ1-5; possible D gene TRBD1, 5 bases. The CDR3 is 15 amino acids. Germline CDR1 MGHRA, CDR2 YSYEKL. V shed 1 base and J shed 5 bases, with 12 bases lying between them.

The chain uses TRBV6-2 or TRBV6-3 and TRBJ1-1; D unresolved. Germline V gives CDR1 MNHEY, CDR2 SVGEGT. CDR3 length equals 14 residues. V lost 6 bases to trimming and J lost 0 bases, with 11 bases between them. CDR3 bases: TGTGCCAGCAGAGCAGCCCTCATGAACACTGAAGCTTTCTTT. Amino acids: CASRAALMNTEAFF.

V and J are TRBV5-1 and TRBJ2-2; 9 nucleotides agree with TRBD2. Per germline, CDR1 SGHRS and CDR2 YFSETQ. The CDR3 is 16 amino acids. V was pared by 4 bases and J by 5 bases, with 9 bases of the junction left unmatched. The CDR3 coding sequence is TGCGCCAGCAGCACTATAGCGGGAGAATTGACCGGGGAGCTGTTTTTT. It codes for CASSTIAGELTGELFF.

This clonotype was counted between two and nine times. The rearrangement links TRBV14 to TRBJ2-3; 10 bases agree with TRBD2. CDR1 is SGHDN and CDR2 is FVKESK in the germline V gene. The ends lost 1 base at V and 2 bases at J; junction bases unmatched: 6. The CDR3 is 17 residues long. The chain's CDR3 is CASSQVGLAGVTDTQYF. The CDR3 DNA reads TGTGCCAGCAGCCAAGTAGGGCTAGCGGGGGTCACAGATACGCAGTATTTT.

The CDR3 loop reads CATSDSGTPSYNEQFF. The CDR3 coding sequence is TGTGCCACCAGTGACTCCGGGACACCCTCCTACAATGAGCAGTTCTTC. The V gene is TRBV24-1, the J gene TRBJ2-1; D perhaps matches TRBD1 (6 bases). V was shortened by 4 bases and J by 0 bases, with 12 bases between the two germline ends. Germline CDR1 is KGHDR and CDR2 is SFDVKD. The CDR3 covers 16 residues.

The chain couples TRBV20-1 to TRBJ2-2; 8 nucleotides agree with TRBD2. The CDR3 runs to 15 residues. With V trimmed by 5 bases and J by 4 bases, 9 bases remained unmatched. Looked up from germline, CDR1 is DFQATT and CDR2 is SNEGSKA (reference sequence). Here the CDR3 reads CSAGRAGLATGELFF. In DNA, the CDR3 is TGCAGTGCTGGGAGGGCAGGACTAGCCACCGGGGAGCTGTTTTTT.

In its sample, this clonotype was seen a few times. The rearrangement joins TRBV2 to TRBJ1-5; D uncertain. This CDR3 has 13 amino acids. CDR1 and CDR2 (germline): SNHLY, FYNNEI. Trimming removed 5 bases from V and 9 bases from J, with 14 bases in between. The CDR3 DNA is TGTGCCAGCAGTCCCGACGGATTCCTGCCCCAGCATTTT. Encoded protein: CASSPDGFLPQHF.

The rearrangement uses TRBV15 and TRBJ2-5, with 7 bases matching TRBD2. The ends lost 5 bases at V and 5 bases at J; junction bases unmatched: 11. There are 15 residues in the CDR3. The germline V gene has CDR1 LNHNV and CDR2 YYDKDF (reference sequence). CDR3 in amino acids: CATSGEGSPAETQYF. As DNA, the CDR3 is TGTGCCACCAGCGGGGAGGGGAGTCCGGCTGAGACCCAGTACTTC.

The chain couples TRBV6-2 or TRBV6-3 to TRBJ2-1; D unresolved. The V and J ends lost 4 bases and 5 bases respectively, with 15 bases between them. The CDR3 contains 15 residues. Germline V gene sequence: CDR1 MNHEY, CDR2 SVGEGT. CDR3 coding DNA: TGTGCCAGCAGTTTGCGAGGCGTTGGGAACAATGAGCAGTTCTTC. Encoded protein: CASSLRGVGNNEQFF.

The chain recombines TRBV7-9 with TRBJ2-3, with D perhaps matching TRBD2 (6 bases). The CDR3 runs to 17 residues. V lost 5 bases and J lost 1, with 19 bases in between. The germline V gene encodes CDR1 SEHNR and CDR2 FQNEAQ (reference sequence). This chain's CDR3 is CASSEELEERGTDTQYF. The CDR3 region has the DNA TGTGCCAGCAGCGAGGAACTGGAGGAGCGGGGCACAGATACGCAGTATTTT.